Listed below are T cell receptor beta chains from one sample, sequenced in a study of T cell clusters in autoimmune cytopenias. TCRdb re-called the multiplex PCR reads; every CDR3 protein appears as one record, without DNA. The table for this sample gives over 4,000 distinct CDR3 sequences. The sample was also linked to a second study, of T cell repertoires in aging, cancer and after chemotherapy.

Sequencing was carried out using peripheral blood. These receptors came from a human donor in good health. CDR3s include the opening cysteine and the closing phenylalanine or tryptophan. The order of the fields is J gene, clone size, V gene, CDR3 protein. Clone size is shown for a subset of rows, as once, few, many or a class of expanded clone.

>TRBJ2-1|.|TRBV20-1
CSASSLAASYNEQFF
>TRBJ1-1|.|TRBV5-4
CASTLGTENTEAFF
>TRBJ2-3|.|TRBV5-1
CASSLVADSRTDTQYF
>TRBJ1-5|.|TRBV6-6
CASSALQGSVQPQHF
>TRBJ1-1|.|TRBV12-3/TRBV12-4
CASRTDRENTEAFF
>TRBJ2-5|.|TRBV6-5
CASSERQHNQETQYF
>TRBJ2-6|medium-sized|TRBV27
CASSKQAGAGANVLTF
>TRBJ1-1|medium-sized|TRBV18
CASSPGANTEAFF
>TRBJ1-2|medium-sized|TRBV6-1
CASSLLYGYTF
>TRBJ1-2|.|TRBV6-2/TRBV6-3
CASSDPWDSHYGYTF
>TRBJ2-5|.|TRBV5-1
CASRRRGEQETQYF
>TRBJ2-3|.|TRBV10-1
CASSRATDTQYF
>TRBJ2-5|medium-sized|TRBV6-1
CASSERGLAGWQETQYF
>TRBJ2-1|medium-sized|TRBV6-5
CASSYRDTYNEQFF
>TRBJ1-2|.|TRBV11-1
CASSLRQVVKTNYGYTF
>TRBJ2-1|large|TRBV30
CAWRIAGGDNEQFF
>TRBJ2-7|medium-sized|TRBV27
CASRGTGGNYEQYF
>TRBJ2-3|medium-sized|TRBV6-2/TRBV6-3
CASSPADGGSDTQYF
>TRBJ2-1|medium-sized|TRBV5-6
CASSNAAGQQFF
>TRBJ2-3|medium-sized|TRBV30
CAWSGEGRDPTQYF
>TRBJ2-2|.|TRBV7-9
CASSLDVHTGELFF
>TRBJ2-3|.|TRBV10-3
CAISPGPEADTQYF
>TRBJ1-3|medium-sized|TRBV6-1
CASSAGISGNTIYF
>TRBJ2-7|.|TRBV6-2/TRBV6-3
CASSESQGGGGEQYF
>TRBJ1-2|medium-sized|TRBV6-1
CASSTEFNYGYTF
>TRBJ2-5|.|TRBV7-9
CASSLFNREETQYF
>TRBJ1-6|.|TRBV12-3/TRBV12-4
CASSRTGTGNSPLHF
>TRBJ2-3|large|TRBV20-1
CSARDPLLAPRGVDTQYF
>TRBJ1-1|.|TRBV7-6
CASSFSTEAFF
>TRBJ2-5|.|TRBV2
CASGSTRETQYF
>TRBJ1-3|.|TRBV11-3
CASRSGGVAGNTIYF
>TRBJ2-6|.|TRBV10-3
CAIRETVSLSGANVLTF
>TRBJ1-3|medium-sized|TRBV19
CASSTTGLSGNTIYF
>TRBJ1-5|.|TRBV6-2/TRBV6-3
CASSPGTGGNQPQHF
>TRBJ2-3|.|TRBV14
CASRRTGEYADTQYF
>TRBJ2-3|.|TRBV20-1
CSARDLRTSGGTDTQYF
>TRBJ1-5|.|TRBV6-5
CASSLYRTGAFGSNQPQHF
>TRBJ1-3|.|TRBV4-1
CASSTVVGNTIYF
>TRBJ2-6|.|TRBV20-1
CSAQHRGSSGANVLTF
>TRBJ1-2|.|TRBV28
CASSRQSGGGYGYTF
>TRBJ1-2|medium-sized|TRBV19
CASSNPNYGYTF
>TRBJ2-2|.|TRBV12-5
CASGLYQTGELFF
>TRBJ1-3|.|TRBV24-1
CATRTSGNTIYF
>TRBJ1-1|medium-sized|TRBV5-6
CASSYWGGRFTEAFF
>TRBJ2-5|.|TRBV29-1
CSVESGDATIRVTQYF
>TRBJ1-5|medium-sized|TRBV6-1
CASSESGWEPQHF
>TRBJ2-1|.|TRBV18
CASSPAAQAVGEQFF
>TRBJ1-4|medium-sized|TRBV15
CATSSAGQVNEKLFF
>TRBJ2-7|.|TRBV6-5
CASSLSPGPREQYF
>TRBJ1-3|medium-sized|TRBV29-1
CSARTGINTIYF
>TRBJ1-4|medium-sized|TRBV28
CASSLYTATNEKLFF
>TRBJ2-1|.|TRBV10-1
CARLFLSSYNEQFF
>TRBJ2-3|medium-sized|TRBV15
CATSRDSEGETDTQYF